These 27 T cell receptor beta chains share one sample of origin, sequenced in a study of early stage breast cancer tumors. This table comes from immunoSEQ multiplex PCR, and its TCRdb copy is limited to in-frame clones, with some not included. The repertoire holds some 75,000 clones, with roughly 80% as singletons. The source material was blood. The receptors were gathered from a person between 60 and 70 years old with breast cancer.

This chain links TRBV4-1 with TRBJ2-3, with 7 bases that match TRBD1. The CDR3 length is 15 residues. V lost 1 base to trimming and J lost 1 base; unmatched junction nucleotides: 2. Germline-derived CDR1 and CDR2 are MGHRA and YSYEKL. The CDR3 sequence is CASSQGQGGTDTQYF. The CDR3 DNA sequence: TGCGCCAGCAGCCAAGGACAGGGCGGCACAGATACGCAGTATTTT.

The J gene is TRBJ1-1, the V gene TRBV10-3; TRBD1 matches 7 bases. The CDR3 is 12 amino acids. The J segment lost 8 bases and the V segment lost 9 bases, leaving 9 bases of the junction unmatched. From germline, CDR1 is ENHRY and CDR2 SYGVKD. The chain's CDR3 is CAIRMGTEEAFF. The CDR3 nucleotides read TGTGCCATTCGTATGGGGACAGAAGAAGCTTTCTTT.

V usage is TRBV28 and J usage is TRBJ2-7; 7 nucleotides line up with TRBD1. Germline CDR1 and CDR2: MDHEN and SYDVKM. There are 15 residues in the CDR3. V was pared by 6 bases and J by 2 bases, with 10 bases of the junction left unmatched. CDR3 sequence: CASRLMGTAPYEQYF. DNA of the CDR3: TGTGCCAGCAGATTGATGGGGACAGCCCCCTACGAGCAGTACTTC.

The chain links TRBV30 to TRBJ1-4, with D perhaps TRBD1 (6 bases). V dropped 5 bases and J dropped 4 bases, with 11 bases sitting between them. The CDR3 spans 13 residues. Looked up from germline, CDR1 is GTSNPN and CDR2 is SVGIG (reference sequence). Here the CDR3 reads CAWRTERNEKLFF. The CDR3 nucleotides read TGTGCCTGGCGGACAGAACGTAATGAAAAACTGTTTTTT.

The rearrangement links TRBV29-1 to TRBJ2-5; D is perhaps TRBD1 (6 bases). The germline gives CDR1 SQVTM, CDR2 ANQGSEA. V lost 7 bases and J 5 bases, leaving 11 bases between the germline ends. CDR3 length equals 11 residues. The CDR3 sequence is CSADRRETQYF. Written as DNA, the CDR3 is TGCAGCGCCGACAGGAGGGAGACCCAGTACTTC. The complete variable domain, with remaining parts taken from reference TRBV29-1 and TRBJ2-5, reads SAVISQKPSRDICQRGTSLTIQCQVDSQVTMMFWYRQQPGQSLTLIATANQGSEATYESGFVIDKFPISRPNLTFSTLTVSNMSPEDSSIYLCSADRRETQYFGPGTRLLVL.

The rearrangement uses TRBV4-1 and TRBJ2-4; 7 bases agree with TRBD1. Germline V gene data show CDR1 as MGHRA and CDR2 as YSYEKL. With 1 base clipped from V and 1 base from J, the junction kept 19 bases outside the gene matches. CDR3 length: 21 residues. CDR3 sequence: CASSQVSGGPLTSLAKNIQYF. CDR3 coding DNA: TGCGCCAGCAGCCAAGTATCAGGGGGACCCCTTACGAGTTTGGCCAAAAACATTCAGTACTTC.

This clone was seen only once. The rearrangement links TRBV5-4 to TRBJ2-5; D call uncertain. CDR1 is SGHNT, CDR2 YYREEE, per germline (reference sequence). CDR3 size: 13 residues. Trimming removed 2 bases at V and 2 bases at J, with 7 bases between. The CDR3 is CASSFLPQETQYF. In nucleotides, the CDR3 is TGTGCCAGCAGCTTTTTGCCACAAGAGACCCAGTACTTC.

The rearrangement links TRBV28 to TRBJ1-5; D not certain. The V end was cut by 5 bases, the J end by 5 bases, with 4 bases between. Germline CDR1 MDHEN, CDR2 SYDVKM. The CDR3 contains 11 residues. The CDR3 sequence: CASSEYQPQHF. CDR3 in DNA: TGTGCCAGCAGTGAATATCAGCCCCAGCATTTT. Looking up the rest from reference TRBV28 and TRBJ1-5 gives the full variable domain: DVKVTQSSRYLVKRTGEKVFLECVQDMDHENMFWYRQDPGLGLRLIYFSYDVKMKEKGDIPEGYSVSREKKERFSLILESASTNQTSMYLCASSEYQPQHFGDGTRLSIL.

The rearrangement links TRBV7-3 to TRBJ2-1; no clear D. Trimming pared 1 base from V and 5 bases from J, leaving 6 bases between. Germline CDR1 is SGHTA and CDR2 is FQGTGA. CDR3 length equals 13 residues. The CDR3 DNA follows: TGTGCCAGCAGCTTAAACCCCGACAATGAGCAGTTCTTC. This encodes CASSLNPDNEQFF.

The chain couples TRBV10-3 to TRBJ2-7; 14 positions agree with TRBD2. The CDR3 covers 17 residues. Germline V lookup: CDR1 ENHRY, CDR2 SYGVKD. Trimming took 5 bases from V and 4 from J; bases not matched to a gene: 10. In DNA, the CDR3 is TGTGCCATCAGTCAGGTGGCCGGGACTAGCGGGGGTTACGAGCAGTACTTC. Translated, it gives CAISQVAGTSGGYEQYF.

This clone was seen more than once but under ten times. The chain uses TRBV6-1 and TRBJ2-7; TRBD2 might be the D (5 bases). Deletions cut 7 bases from V and 0 bases from J, with 13 bases between. Germline-derived CDR1 and CDR2 are MNHNS and SASEGT. The CDR3 has 14 residues. As DNA, the CDR3 is TGTGCCAGCACCTTGACCGGGAACTCCTACGAGCAGTACTTC. This sequence encodes CASTLTGNSYEQYF.

In this sample, this clone turned up once. The CDR3 nucleotides read TGTGCCAGCAGCGTAGGGGCGGACGGATTGAACACTGAAGCTTTCTTT. Translated: CASSVGADGLNTEAFF. The J gene is TRBJ1-1, the V gene TRBV9; D not resolved. This CDR3 has 16 amino acids. Germline assignment: CDR1 SGDLS and CDR2 YYNGEE. V was trimmed by 0 bases and J by 0 bases, leaving 12 bases between them.

The chain recombines TRBV6-5 with TRBJ1-2; D is ambiguous. The germline V gene has CDR1 MNHEY and CDR2 SVGAGI. There are 13 residues in the CDR3. The V end was cut by 5 bases, the J end by 8 bases, with 15 bases between. The CDR3 is CASSRPDFYGYTF. The CDR3 DNA reads as TGTGCCAGCAGTAGACCAGATTTCTACGGCTACACCTTC.

The J gene is TRBJ2-1, the V gene TRBV7-8; D not certain. V was cut by 5 bases and J by 7 bases, with 15 bases left in between. The CDR3 covers 14 residues. Germline V gives CDR1 SGHVS, CDR2 FQNEAQ. CDR3 amino acids: CASSLRWAMNEQFF. The DNA for the CDR3 is TGTGCCAGCAGCCTTCGATGGGCTATGAATGAGCAGTTCTTC.

This clone has more than one count but fewer than ten. V usage is TRBV2 and J usage is TRBJ2-7; no clear D. Germline lookup yields CDR1 SNHLY and CDR2 FYNNEI. The CDR3 extends over 10 amino acids. Between the trimmed V and J ends, which lost 8 bases and 5 bases, there was a span of 7 bases. For the CDR3, the DNA is TGTGCCAGCGGAAGGGACGAGCAGTACTTC. It encodes CASGRDEQYF.

The V and J genes are TRBV13 and TRBJ1-6; no reliable D call. This CDR3 is built from 17 residues. Trimming pared 0 bases from V and 0 bases from J, leaving 9 bases between. Germline V gives CDR1 PRHDT, CDR2 FYEKMQ (reference sequence). CDR3 coding DNA: TGTGCCAGCAGCTTAGGACAGACAAGCTCCTATAATTCACCCCTCCACTTT. Its protein product is CASSLGQTSSYNSPLHF. Variable domain in full (rest from reference TRBV13 and TRBJ1-6): AAGVIQSPRHLIKEKRETATLKCYPIPRHDTVYWYQQGPGQDPQFLISFYEKMQSDKGSIPDRFSAQQFSDYHSELNMSSLELGDSALYFCASSLGQTSSYNSPLHFGNGTRLTVT.

V gene TRBV5-1 combines with J gene TRBJ1-6; no definite D call. This CDR3 contains 18 residues. Germline lookup yields CDR1 SGHRS and CDR2 YFSETQ. V was pared by 6 bases and J by 7 bases, with 26 bases between. The CDR3 bases are TGCGCCAGCAAAGAGAGGGTATCCGGCCCTATGAGGAATTCACCCCTCCACTTT. Encoded protein: CASKERVSGPMRNSPLHF.

Only one count was recorded for this clone. The J gene is TRBJ1-4, the V gene TRBV4-1; TRBD1 aligns across 7 bases. The V gene's germline CDR1 is MGHRA and CDR2 YSYEKL. The CDR3 covers 17 residues. Trimming at V came to 1 base and at J to 4 bases, leaving 9 bases not matched to a gene. The CDR3 nucleotides are TGCGCCAGCAGCCAAGGGGACGGGACAGCCCGTAATGAAAAACTGTTTTTT. This sequence encodes CASSQGDGTARNEKLFF.

The gene calls are TRBV7-2 and TRBJ1-5; weak D call: TRBD1 (6 bases). The CDR3 length is 16 residues. The V end was cut by 1 base, the J end by 6 bases, with 16 bases between. Germline assignment: CDR1 SGHTA and CDR2 FQGNSA. CDR3 sequence: CASSLVGSGDGQPQHF. The DNA of the CDR3 is TGTGCCAGCAGCTTAGTAGGTTCAGGGGACGGTCAGCCCCAGCATTTT.

The CDR3 nucleotides are TGTGCCAGCAGCCAAGACCTCCCAGGGGGCGCTTCCTATGGCTACACCTTC. It translates to CASSQDLPGGASYGYTF. The rearrangement uses TRBV4-2 and TRBJ1-2; TRBD1 matches 8 bases. The J segment lost 4 bases and the V segment lost 0 bases, leaving 10 bases of the junction unmatched. Germline V gene data show CDR1 as LGHNA and CDR2 as YNFKEQ. The CDR3 has 17 residues.

The chain uses TRBV10-3 and TRBJ1-1, with D unclear. The CDR3 has 13 amino acids. In germline, CDR1 is ENHRY, CDR2 SYGVKD. Trimming removed 4 bases at V and 1 base at J, with 7 bases between. The CDR3 loop reads CAISGGPNTEAFF. CDR3 nucleotides: TGTGCCATCAGTGGAGGACCGAACACTGAAGCTTTCTTT.

This rearrangement joins TRBV9 to TRBJ2-7; D gene uncertain. CDR3 size: 13 residues. Germline CDR1 is SGDLS and CDR2 is YYNGEE. V gave up 0 bases and J gave up 7 bases, with 11 bases separating them. CDR3 residues: CASSVAPAGEQYF. DNA of the CDR3: TGTGCCAGCAGCGTAGCCCCCGCTGGGGAGCAGTACTTC.

V gene TRBV28 combines with J gene TRBJ1-1; unclear D gene. Trimming removed 8 bases from V and 6 bases from J, with 19 bases in between. Germline CDR1 and CDR2: MDHEN and SYDVKM. The CDR3 totals 14 residues. This chain's CDR3 is CASEALIGRAEAFF. CDR3 coding DNA: TGTGCCAGCGAGGCCCTCATTGGTCGGGCTGAAGCTTTCTTT.

V gene TRBV9 combines with J gene TRBJ1-3; D may be TRBD1 (5 bases). V was clipped by 1 base and J by 0 bases, with 11 bases between them. This CDR3 has 16 amino acids. CDR1 and CDR2 (germline): SGDLS, YYNGEE. The CDR3 region is CASSVTEGSSGNTIYF. CDR3 in DNA: TGTGCCAGCAGCGTAACGGAGGGGAGCTCTGGAAACACCATATATTTT.

The chain joins TRBV2 to TRBJ1-5; D is uncertain. Germline CDR1 reads SNHLY; CDR2 reads FYNNEI. Trimming stripped 5 bases from V and 9 bases from J, with 11 bases between. There are 12 residues in the CDR3. For the CDR3, the DNA is TGTGCCAGCAGTCAAGGGTACCGGCCCCAGCATTTT. As protein: CASSQGYRPQHF.

The CDR3 DNA reads as TGCAGCGTTACCGACGCTGGACCCTACGAGCAGTACTTC. It codes for CSVTDAGPYEQYF. J is TRBJ2-7 and V is TRBV29-1, with D unclear. The germline CDR1 and CDR2 sequences are SQVTM and ANQGSEA. The CDR3 totals 13 residues. Trimming took 5 bases from V and 2 from J, leaving 13 bases between them.

This clone turned up a few times. The J gene is TRBJ2-1, the V gene TRBV4-2; 9 bases agree with TRBD2. Germline V gives CDR1 LGHNA, CDR2 YNFKEQ. Unmatched junction bases numbered 7, after V lost 4 bases and J lost 3 bases. This CDR3 has 16 residues. This chain's CDR3 is CASSLIRTSDYNEQFF. The CDR3 region has the DNA TGTGCCAGCAGCCTCATAAGGACTAGCGACTACAATGAGCAGTTCTTC.